This TCR beta chain was captured by sequencing in a study of a mutant IDH1 vaccine in newly diagnosed glioma. The wider study: Patients began vaccination 4-6 weeks after radiotherapy alone, or with temozolomide cycles.

Produced via immunoSEQ multiplex PCR; TCRdb's table is partial and in-frame only. The data contain approximately 31,000 clones, roughly 77% of them singletons. Documented time point: week 35, safety follow-up. With topical imiquimod, each dose of the vaccine consisted of 300 ug of mutant IDH1 20-mer peptide. All eight of the vaccinations patients received fell in weeks 1, 3, 5, 7, 11, 15, 19 and 23. CDR1 and CDR2 (germline): LNHDA, SQIVND (reference sequence). Trimming cost V 6 bases and J 5 bases; bases outside gene matches: 11. The CDR3 spans 16 residues. Findings of the study overall: Of all patients, around 94% showed vaccine-induced immune responses. Pseudoprogression seemed unrelated to changes in top peripheral T cell clonotypes.

Of note for this clone: The antigen is not known.

The V gene is TRBV19, the J gene TRBJ1-1, with 11 nucleotides matching TRBD1. The TCR sequence derives from a man aged 35 to 55 with glioma. Some clones in this sample may be carry-over from other donors' samples. The specimen comprised PBMCs, sampled from a glioma patient whose treatment included an IDH1 peptide vaccine. CDR3 amino acids: CASRPRTGGSGTEAFF. The CDR3 DNA sequence: TGTGCCAGTAGACCTCGGACAGGGGGCAGTGGGACTGAAGCTTTCTTT.